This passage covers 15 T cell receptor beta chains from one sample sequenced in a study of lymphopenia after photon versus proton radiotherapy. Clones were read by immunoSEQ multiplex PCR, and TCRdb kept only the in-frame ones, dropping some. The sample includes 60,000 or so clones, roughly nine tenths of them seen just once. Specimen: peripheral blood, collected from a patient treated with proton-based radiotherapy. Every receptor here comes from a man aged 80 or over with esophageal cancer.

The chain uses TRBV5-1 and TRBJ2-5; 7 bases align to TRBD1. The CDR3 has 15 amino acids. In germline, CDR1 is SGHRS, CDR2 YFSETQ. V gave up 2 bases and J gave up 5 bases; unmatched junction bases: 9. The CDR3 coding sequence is TGCGCCAGCAGCTTAGACACAGGGGATGGGGAGACCCAGTACTTC. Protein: CASSLDTGDGETQYF.

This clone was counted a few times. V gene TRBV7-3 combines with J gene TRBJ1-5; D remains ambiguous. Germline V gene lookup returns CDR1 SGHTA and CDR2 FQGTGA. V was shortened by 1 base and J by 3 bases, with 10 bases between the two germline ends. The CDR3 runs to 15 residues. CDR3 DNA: TGTGCCAGCAGCTTAAAGGGAGGACTCAATCAGCCCCAGCATTTT. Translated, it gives CASSLKGGLNQPQHF.

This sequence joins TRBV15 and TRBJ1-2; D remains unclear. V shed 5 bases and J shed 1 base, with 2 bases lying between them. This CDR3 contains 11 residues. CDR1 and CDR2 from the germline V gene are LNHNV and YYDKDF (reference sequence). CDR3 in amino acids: CATSRNYGYTF. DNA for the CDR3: TGTGCCACCAGCCGTAACTATGGCTACACCTTC.

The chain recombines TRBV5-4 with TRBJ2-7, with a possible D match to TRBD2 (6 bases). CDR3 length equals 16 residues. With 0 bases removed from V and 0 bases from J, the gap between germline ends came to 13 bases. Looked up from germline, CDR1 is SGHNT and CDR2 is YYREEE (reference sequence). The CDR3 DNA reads TGTGCCAGCAGCTTGGCCGGGGGATGGAGCTCCTACGAGCAGTACTTC. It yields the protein CASSLAGGWSSYEQYF.

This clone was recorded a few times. DNA for the CDR3: TGTGCCTGGGCCTACAAGGGGGGGCAGCCCCAGCATTTT. This encodes CAWAYKGGQPQHF. The V gene is TRBV30, the J gene TRBJ1-5; a weak D match, TRBD1 (6 bases). V lost 5 bases to trimming and J lost 7 bases, with 15 bases between them. CDR1 and CDR2 from the germline V gene are GTSNPN and SVGIG (reference sequence). The CDR3 runs 13 residues.

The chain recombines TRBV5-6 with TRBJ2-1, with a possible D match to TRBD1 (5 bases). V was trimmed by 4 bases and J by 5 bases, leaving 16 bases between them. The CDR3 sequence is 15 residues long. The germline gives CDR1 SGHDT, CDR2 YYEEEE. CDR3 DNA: TGTGCCAGCAGCCCGCAGGGATTCGGCCACAATGAGCAGTTCTTC. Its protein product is CASSPQGFGHNEQFF.

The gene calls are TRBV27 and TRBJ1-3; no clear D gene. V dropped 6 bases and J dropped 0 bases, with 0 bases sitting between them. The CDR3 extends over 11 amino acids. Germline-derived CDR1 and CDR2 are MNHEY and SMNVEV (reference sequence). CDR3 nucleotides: TGTGCCAGCAGCTCTGGAAACACCATATATTTT. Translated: CASSSGNTIYF.

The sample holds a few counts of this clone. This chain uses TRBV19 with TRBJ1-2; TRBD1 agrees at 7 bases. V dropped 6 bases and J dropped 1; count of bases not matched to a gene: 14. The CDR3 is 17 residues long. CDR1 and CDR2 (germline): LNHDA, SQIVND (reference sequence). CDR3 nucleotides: TGTGCCAGTAGAGTGATCCGACCGACAGGGCGTAACTATGGCTACACCTTC. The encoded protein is CASRVIRPTGRNYGYTF. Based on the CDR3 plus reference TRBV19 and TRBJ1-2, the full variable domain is DGGITQSPKYLFRKEGQNVTLSCEQNLNHDAMYWYRQDPGQGLRLIYYSQIVNDFQKGDIAEGYSVSREKKESFPLTVTSAQKNPTAFYLCASRVIRPTGRNYGYTFGSGTRLTVV.

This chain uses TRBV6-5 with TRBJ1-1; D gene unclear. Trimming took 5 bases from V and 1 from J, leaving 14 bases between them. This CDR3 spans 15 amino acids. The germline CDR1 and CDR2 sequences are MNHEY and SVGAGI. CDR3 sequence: CASSTLRTGNTEAFF. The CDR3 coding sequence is TGTGCCAGCAGTACCCTCCGGACGGGGAACACTGAAGCTTTCTTT.

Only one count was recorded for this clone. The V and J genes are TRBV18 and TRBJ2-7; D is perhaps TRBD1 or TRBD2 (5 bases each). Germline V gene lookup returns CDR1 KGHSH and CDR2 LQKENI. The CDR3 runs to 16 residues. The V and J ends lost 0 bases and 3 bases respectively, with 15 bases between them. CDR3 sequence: CASSPPGVRRSYEQYF. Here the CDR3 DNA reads TGTGCCAGCTCACCACCGGGGGTCCGGCGGAGCTACGAGCAGTACTTC.

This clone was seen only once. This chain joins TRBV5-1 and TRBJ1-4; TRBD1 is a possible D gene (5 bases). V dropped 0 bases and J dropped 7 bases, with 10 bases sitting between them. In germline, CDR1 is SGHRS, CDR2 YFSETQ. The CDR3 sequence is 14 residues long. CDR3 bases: TGCGCCAGCAGCTTGGAGGGGCAGTCTGAAAAACTGTTTTTT. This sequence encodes CASSLEGQSEKLFF.

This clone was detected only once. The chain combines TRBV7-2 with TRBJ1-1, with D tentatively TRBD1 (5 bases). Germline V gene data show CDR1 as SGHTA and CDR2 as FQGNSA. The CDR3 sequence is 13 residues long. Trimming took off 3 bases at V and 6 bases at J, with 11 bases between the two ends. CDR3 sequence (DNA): TGTGCCAGCAGCTTTCAGGGTATTGCTGAAGCTTTCTTT. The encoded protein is CASSFQGIAEAFF.

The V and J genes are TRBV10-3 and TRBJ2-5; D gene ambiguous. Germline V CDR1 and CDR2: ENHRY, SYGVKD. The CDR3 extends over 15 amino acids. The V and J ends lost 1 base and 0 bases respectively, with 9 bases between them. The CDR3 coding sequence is TGTGCCATCAGTGAGTGGGGTGAGGACCAAGAGACCCAGTACTTC. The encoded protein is CAISEWGEDQETQYF.

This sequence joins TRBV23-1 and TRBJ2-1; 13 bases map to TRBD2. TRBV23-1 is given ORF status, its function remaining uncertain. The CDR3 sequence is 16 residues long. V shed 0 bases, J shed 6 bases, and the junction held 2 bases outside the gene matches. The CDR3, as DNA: TGCGCCAGCAGTCAATCGTGGACTAGCGGGAGCAATGAGCAGTTCTTC. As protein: CASSQSWTSGSNEQFF.

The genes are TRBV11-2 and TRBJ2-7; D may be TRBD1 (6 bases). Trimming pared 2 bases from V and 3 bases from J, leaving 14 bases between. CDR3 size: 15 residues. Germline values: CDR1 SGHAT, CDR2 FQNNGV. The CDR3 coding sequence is TGTGCCAGCAGCTTAACAGGGCCCCGGGTCTACGAGCAGTACTTC. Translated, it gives CASSLTGPRVYEQYF.